This T cell receptor beta chain is from a study of T cell clonality in common variable immunodeficiency (dated by TCRdb to the mid-2010s). For sequencing input, CVID and control samples contributed equivalent amounts of genomic DNA. For every sample, a 60 bp segment covering the rearranged TCRbeta CDR3 region was amplified and then sequenced. TCRbeta amplification used the immunoSEQ assay, a bias-corrected multiplex PCR with high-throughput sequencing. In the source study's methods: Every unique nucleotide sequence counted as a clone and was annotated with V, D and J genes, copy number and frequency. Sequences were labeled productive if in frame, and non-productive if out of frame or containing stop codons. As previously described, clonality was computed from Shannon's entropy. The predicted amino acid sequences of productive clones were used to derive the mean CDR3 Kyte-Doolittle hydropathy. Scaled V gene usage was hierarchically clustered using Manhattan distance and complete linkage with the R hclust function. To assess clone sharing by CDR3 amino acid sequence, 12 repertoires per group were resampled over 100 rounds. Repertoires were searched for 70 published EBV-specific and a few hundred published CMV-specific TCRbeta sequences. After two CVID samples that produced fewer than 10,000 sequences were dropped from the analysis, 45 or so CVID repertoires remained. Imported from immuneACCESS, the table was reduced by TCRdb to in-frame sequences with V and J called. These copies leave out some clones; in studies compared against another copy, an unresolved V gene accounts for under half, and the cause of the remainder is not known. Clone size and V and J calls were adopted from that table, with D and trimming inferred from the DNA. In this sample, under 25,000 clones appear, none counted once only. In total, the top ten clones hold under 25% of the sample.

Standard criteria were used to diagnose CVID, namely serum IgG, IgA and/or IgM reduced below the normal range together with specific antibody deficiency. The CVID group comprised around 44 subjects, 15 or so female and roughly 30 male, aged about 8 to 64 years with a mean age of roughly 40. Both CVID patients and healthy controls were predominantly of Caucasian heritage. All CVID subjects had received replacement immunoglobulin therapy for at least one year at the time of study participation. When blood was collected, none of the CVID subjects were ill or on immunomodulatory or immunosuppressive medication. Heparinized peripheral whole blood samples of about 5 to 8 ml were collected from each donor. TCRbeta CDR3 repertoires were sequenced from genomic DNA of adults with common variable immune deficiency (CVID) and healthy adult controls. Diluted blood was subjected to density centrifugation over Hypaque 1077 or Ficoll-Paque for isolation of peripheral blood mononuclear cells. Unsorted mononuclear cells served as the source of genomic DNA, which was extracted either by Qiagen column purification or by a centrifugation-based method.

What the study reported, not specific to this receptor: Patient heterogeneity within the CVID cohort put limits on correlating repertoire features with clinical complications. It was noted by the authors that sequencing of the repertoires of T cell subpopulations would be needed to clarify the cause of the increased clonality in CVID. Increased TCRbeta clonality was found in CVID subjects compared with healthy controls (t-test p = 0.018), with the increase being most characteristic of about a third of subjects. Even though DNA input was equal, the average per sample came to about 81,820 unique sequences for controls compared with roughly 30,000 for CVID samples. CVID TCRbeta sequences reportedly showed fewer deletions and N-nucleotide insertions and lacked highly modified clones with 13 or more V deletions. Fewer TCRbeta clones were shared among CVID subjects than among healthy controls (p < 0.0001).

In this sample, this clone turned up a few times. It lacks a known antigen. The specimen was peripheral blood mononuclear cells. The receptor comes from a human donor with common variable immunodeficiency.

The CDR3 region reads CASSLGHLYEQYF. CDR3 bases read: TGCGCCAGCAGCTTGGGACACCTCTACGAG. Recombination connected TRBV5-1 to TRBJ2-7; the D segment cannot be called with confidence. The read ends 3 residues shy of where the CDR3 ends; the end is completed using the germline J gene. The CDR3, cysteine through phenylalanine, is 13 amino acids long. Shown are 30 bases from within the CDR3, in frame from base 1. CDR1 and CDR2 are drawn from the germline V gene: SGHRS, YFSETQ. The junction carries 7 bases between V and J, which are trimmed by 0 bases and 3 bases respectively.